Listed below are T cell receptor beta chains from one sample, sequenced in a study of graft-versus-host responses after intestinal transplantation. No antigen has been assigned to these receptors. Generated by immunoSEQ multiplex PCR, the TCRdb table keeps only in-frame clones and is missing some. The profile shows some 120,000 clones, 90% of them singletons. This specimen was unstimulated CD4+ T cells sorted from spleen or lymph node cells, taken before intestinal transplant. All receptors come from a human donor who received an intestinal transplant. CDR3s include the opening cysteine and the closing phenylalanine or tryptophan. The D gene is left open where the match is weak. Rows may omit the clone size; those that give it use once, few, many or a size class.

V	size	J	D	DNA	CDR3
TRBV7-9	NA	TRBJ2-3	NA	TGTGCCAGCAGCTTAGAGCAGGGGCGCACAGATACGCAGTATTTT	CASSLEQGRTDTQYF
TRBV18	NA	TRBJ2-7	TRBD1	TGTACCAGCTCACCACCTCCAGGGGGCTCCTACGAGCAGTACTTC	CTSSPPPGGSYEQYF
TRBV11-2	NA	TRBJ2-7	TRBD1	TGTGCCAGCAGCCGAGAAGGGACAGCCTACGAGCAGTACTTC	CASSREGTAYEQYF
TRBV29-1	NA	TRBJ2-5	TRBD2	TGCAGCGTTGTCCGGGGGGTAGGAGAGACCCAGTACTTC	CSVVRGVGETQYF
TRBV28	NA	TRBJ2-3	NA	TGTGCCAGCAGGAACCAGCGGGCAGGTCCCCCAGATACGCAGTATTTT	CASRNQRAGPPDTQYF
TRBV10-2	NA	TRBJ1-2	NA	TGCGCCAGCAGTGCTCAGGGTTCCGGCTATGGCTACACCTTC	CASSAQGSGYGYTF
TRBV7-9	NA	TRBJ2-7	NA	TGTGCCAGCAGCTTAGATCGGCGGGGATACGAGCAGTACTTC	CASSLDRRGYEQYF
TRBV11-2	NA	TRBJ2-3	NA	TGTGCCAGCAGCGAAGCTAGCGTGAGCACAGATACGCAGTATTTT	CASSEASVSTDTQYF
TRBV6-4	NA	TRBJ2-2	TRBD2	TGTGCCAGCAGTAGACTAGCGGGAGCTGTCGGGGAGCTGTTTTTT	CASSRLAGAVGELFF
TRBV15	NA	TRBJ2-7	NA	TGTGCCACCAGCAGTACAGGGAGTAAATACGAGCAGTACTTC	CATSSTGSKYEQYF
TRBV6-1	NA	TRBJ2-7	NA	TGTGCCAGCAGTTCCAGGCGGGTCCCTCTCGAGCAGTACTTC	CASSSRRVPLEQYF
TRBV19	NA	TRBJ1-5	NA	TGTGCCAGTAGTATAGAGGGCTGGAATCAGCCCCAGCATTTT	CASSIEGWNQPQHF
TRBV11-2	NA	TRBJ2-1	TRBD2	TGTGCCAGCAGCTTAGATTTCTGGGGACTAGCGGCCTACAATGAGCAGTTCTTC	CASSLDFWGLAAYNEQFF
TRBV7-2	NA	TRBJ1-2	NA	TGTGCCAGCAGCTTATACCCGTCGGGCTATGGCTACACCTTC	CASSLYPSGYGYTF
TRBV2	NA	TRBJ2-1	NA	TGTGCCAGCACGGGTAGGTTGGTCAATGAGCAGTTCTTC	CASTGRLVNEQFF
TRBV6-1	few	TRBJ2-2	NA	TGTGCCAGCACCCCAGACAGGCCCGACACCGGGGAGCTGTTTTTT	CASTPDRPDTGELFF
TRBV18	NA	TRBJ2-7	NA	TGTGCCAGCTCACGTGGGAGTCCCGAAGCCCTCGAGCAGTACTTC	CASSRGSPEALEQYF
TRBV6-5	NA	TRBJ2-1	NA	TGTGCCAGCACGCGGGATTCCCTGACCGTGGTGGAGCAGTTCTTC	CASTRDSLTVVEQFF
TRBV7-9	NA	TRBJ2-2	TRBD1	TGTGCCAGCACCACAGGGGCAGTCACCGGGGAGCTGTTTTTT	CASTTGAVTGELFF
TRBV7-2	NA	TRBJ1-2	TRBD1	TGTGCCAGCAGCTCGTATACCGGGACAGGGACCCAGTTGGGCTACACCTTC	CASSSYTGTGTQLGYTF
TRBV5-1	once	TRBJ2-3	NA	TGCGCCAGCAGCCCAACCGGACGGGAGAGGGGCACAGATACGCAGTATTTT	CASSPTGRERGTDTQYF
TRBV11-2	NA	TRBJ1-5	NA	TGTGCCAGCAGCCCGAACAGGGTAGGTCAGCCCCAGCATTTT	CASSPNRVGQPQHF
TRBV18	NA	TRBJ1-5	NA	TGTGCCAGCTCACCTGATGTTGCGGGCCGTTCTAATCAGCCCCAGCATTTT	CASSPDVAGRSNQPQHF
TRBV6-1	NA	TRBJ1-2	TRBD1	TGTGCCAGCAGTGAACAGGGGGGCCTTTATGGCTACACCTTC	CASSEQGGLYGYTF
TRBV5-1	NA	TRBJ2-3	NA	TGCGCCAGCAGCTTGCAGGTTTTAGGAGGTTTGGATACGCAGTATTTT	CASSLQVLGGLDTQYF
TRBV19	few	TRBJ2-1	NA	TGTGCCAGTAGTATAGATCGGAGCGCGAGCAATGAGCAGTTCTTC	CASSIDRSASNEQFF
TRBV2	NA	TRBJ2-3	TRBD2	TGTGCCAGCAGTCCCCGGGGGGAAAGGACAGATACGCAGTATTTT	CASSPRGERTDTQYF
TRBV7-6	NA	TRBJ2-7	NA	TGTGCCAGCAGCTTAGGTCGGACATCTACCTACGAGCAGTACTTC	CASSLGRTSTYEQYF
TRBV28	NA	TRBJ2-1	NA	TGTGCCAGCAGCCTCCTTGCCAGGGGACAGTTCTTC	CASSLLARGQFF
TRBV28	NA	TRBJ1-4	NA	TGTGCCAGCAGTTTTAGAGGGAGGGATGAAAAACTGTTTTTT	CASSFRGRDEKLFF
TRBV28	NA	TRBJ1-2	TRBD1	TGTGCCAGCAGGGCCTCGGACAGGTACTATGGCTACACCTTC	CASRASDRYYGYTF
TRBV29-1	NA	TRBJ1-2	NA	TGCAGCGTTGGACAGGCGGTATATGGCTACACCTTC	CSVGQAVYGYTF
TRBV4-1	NA	TRBJ1-6	TRBD1	TGCGCCAGCAGGCTAAGGACAGGGGATTCACCCCTCCACTTT	CASRLRTGDSPLHF
TRBV29-1	NA	TRBJ2-3	TRBD2	TGCAGCGCTACCGGACTAGGAAGCGTCACAGATACGCAGTATTTT	CSATGLGSVTDTQYF
TRBV27	NA	TRBJ1-2	TRBD1	TGTGCCAGCAGTTTATTGGGACAGGGGGCGCCCACCTATGGCTACACCTTC	CASSLLGQGAPTYGYTF
TRBV7-9	NA	TRBJ2-7	NA	TGTGCCAGCAGCAGACGGACAGCCCTTAGGGCATACGAGCAGTACTTC	CASSRRTALRAYEQYF
TRBV5-6	NA	TRBJ2-3	TRBD1	TGTGCCAGCAGCTACAGGGGGAGCACAGATACGCAGTATTTT	CASSYRGSTDTQYF
TRBV10-2	NA	TRBJ1-1	NA	TGCGCCAGCAGTGGACTCGAGGGCACTGAAGCTTTCTTT	CASSGLEGTEAFF
TRBV19	NA	TRBJ2-5	TRBD2	TGTGCCAGTAGTATTACGGCTAGCGGGAGAAGATTGGAGACCCAGTACTTC	CASSITASGRRLETQYF
TRBV5-1	NA	TRBJ2-2	NA	TGCGCCAGCAGCTTAGCAGCGGGGAACACCGGGGAGCTGTTTTTT	CASSLAAGNTGELFF
TRBV7-2	NA	TRBJ1-5	NA	TGTGCCAGCAGCTTAGTCAGGGTCAGCAATCAGCCCCAGCATTTT	CASSLVRVSNQPQHF
TRBV4-1	NA	TRBJ2-5	TRBD2	TGCGCCAGCAGCCAAGAGCTCGGCGGGGGAGGAGAGACCCAGTACTTC	CASSQELGGGGETQYF
TRBV30	NA	TRBJ2-1	NA	TGTGCCTGGGCACCGACAGGTAGCTACAATGAGCAGTTCTTC	CAWAPTGSYNEQFF
TRBV19	once	TRBJ2-5	TRBD1	TGTGCCAGTAGTGGAAACAGGGGGCTACAGACCCAGTACTTC	CASSGNRGLQTQYF
TRBV19	NA	TRBJ2-1	NA	TGTGCCAGTAGTATTCTTGTTTGGGGGCAGGGTTTCTACAATGAGCAGTTCTTC	CASSILVWGQGFYNEQFF
TRBV6-4	NA	TRBJ2-2	TRBD2	TGTGCCAGCAGTACGACTAGCGGGGACACCGGGGAGCTGTTTTTT	CASSTTSGDTGELFF